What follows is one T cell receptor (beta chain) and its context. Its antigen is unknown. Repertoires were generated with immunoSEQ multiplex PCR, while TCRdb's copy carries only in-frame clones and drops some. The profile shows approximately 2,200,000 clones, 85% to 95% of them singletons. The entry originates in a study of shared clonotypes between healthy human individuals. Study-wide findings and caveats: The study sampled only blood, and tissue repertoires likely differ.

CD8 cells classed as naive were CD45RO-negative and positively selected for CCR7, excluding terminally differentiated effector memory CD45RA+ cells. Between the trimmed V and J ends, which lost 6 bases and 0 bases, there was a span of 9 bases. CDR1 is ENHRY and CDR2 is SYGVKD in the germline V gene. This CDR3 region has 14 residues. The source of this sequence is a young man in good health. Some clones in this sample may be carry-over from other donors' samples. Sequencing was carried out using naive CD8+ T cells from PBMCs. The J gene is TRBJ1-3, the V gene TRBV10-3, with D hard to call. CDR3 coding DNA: TGTGCCATCAGCTCCATCTTCTCTGGAAACACCATATATTTT. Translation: CAISSIFSGNTIYF.